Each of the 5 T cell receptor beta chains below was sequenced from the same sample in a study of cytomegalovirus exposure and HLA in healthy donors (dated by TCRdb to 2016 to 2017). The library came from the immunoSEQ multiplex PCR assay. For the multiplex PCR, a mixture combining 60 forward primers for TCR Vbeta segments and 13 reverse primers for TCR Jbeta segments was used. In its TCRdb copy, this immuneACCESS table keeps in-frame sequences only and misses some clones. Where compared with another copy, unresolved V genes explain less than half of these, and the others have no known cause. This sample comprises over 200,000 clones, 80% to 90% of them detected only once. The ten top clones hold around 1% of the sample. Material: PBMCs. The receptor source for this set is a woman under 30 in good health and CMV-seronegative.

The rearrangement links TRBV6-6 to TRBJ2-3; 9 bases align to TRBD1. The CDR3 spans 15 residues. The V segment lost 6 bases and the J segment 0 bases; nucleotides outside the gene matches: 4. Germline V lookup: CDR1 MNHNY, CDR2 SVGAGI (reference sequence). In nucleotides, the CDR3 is TGTGCCAGCAGGGACACAGGGGGCAGCACAGATACGCAGTATTTT. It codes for CASRDTGGSTDTQYF.

The CDR3 DNA reads TGTGCCAGCAGTGGGGGCGGGGATCAGCCCCAGCATTTT. Amino acid sequence: CASSGGGDQPQHF. The V and J genes are TRBV2 and TRBJ1-5, with D possibly TRBD1 on 5 matching bases. The CDR3 has 13 residues. Looked up from germline, CDR1 is SNHLY and CDR2 is FYNNEI. With 4 bases removed from V and 5 bases from J, the gap between germline ends came to 9 bases.

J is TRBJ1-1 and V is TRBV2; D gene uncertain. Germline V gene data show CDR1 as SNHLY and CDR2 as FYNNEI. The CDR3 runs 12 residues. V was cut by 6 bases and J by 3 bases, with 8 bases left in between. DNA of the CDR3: TGTGCCAGCAGGGTGCGGGACACTGAAGCTTTCTTT. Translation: CASRVRDTEAFF.

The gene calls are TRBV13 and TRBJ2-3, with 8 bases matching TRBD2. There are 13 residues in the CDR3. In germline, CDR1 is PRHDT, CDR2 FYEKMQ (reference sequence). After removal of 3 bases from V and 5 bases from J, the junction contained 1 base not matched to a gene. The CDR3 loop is CASSFRGGDTQYF. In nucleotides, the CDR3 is TGTGCCAGCAGCTTCCGGGGGGGAGATACGCAGTATTTT.

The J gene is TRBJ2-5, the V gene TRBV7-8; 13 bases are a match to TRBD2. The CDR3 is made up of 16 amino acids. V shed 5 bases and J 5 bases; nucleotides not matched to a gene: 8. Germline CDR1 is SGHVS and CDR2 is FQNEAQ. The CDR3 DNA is TGTGCCAGCAGCCCCACTAGCGGGAGGGCCACCGAGACCCAGTACTTC. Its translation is CASSPTSGRATETQYF.